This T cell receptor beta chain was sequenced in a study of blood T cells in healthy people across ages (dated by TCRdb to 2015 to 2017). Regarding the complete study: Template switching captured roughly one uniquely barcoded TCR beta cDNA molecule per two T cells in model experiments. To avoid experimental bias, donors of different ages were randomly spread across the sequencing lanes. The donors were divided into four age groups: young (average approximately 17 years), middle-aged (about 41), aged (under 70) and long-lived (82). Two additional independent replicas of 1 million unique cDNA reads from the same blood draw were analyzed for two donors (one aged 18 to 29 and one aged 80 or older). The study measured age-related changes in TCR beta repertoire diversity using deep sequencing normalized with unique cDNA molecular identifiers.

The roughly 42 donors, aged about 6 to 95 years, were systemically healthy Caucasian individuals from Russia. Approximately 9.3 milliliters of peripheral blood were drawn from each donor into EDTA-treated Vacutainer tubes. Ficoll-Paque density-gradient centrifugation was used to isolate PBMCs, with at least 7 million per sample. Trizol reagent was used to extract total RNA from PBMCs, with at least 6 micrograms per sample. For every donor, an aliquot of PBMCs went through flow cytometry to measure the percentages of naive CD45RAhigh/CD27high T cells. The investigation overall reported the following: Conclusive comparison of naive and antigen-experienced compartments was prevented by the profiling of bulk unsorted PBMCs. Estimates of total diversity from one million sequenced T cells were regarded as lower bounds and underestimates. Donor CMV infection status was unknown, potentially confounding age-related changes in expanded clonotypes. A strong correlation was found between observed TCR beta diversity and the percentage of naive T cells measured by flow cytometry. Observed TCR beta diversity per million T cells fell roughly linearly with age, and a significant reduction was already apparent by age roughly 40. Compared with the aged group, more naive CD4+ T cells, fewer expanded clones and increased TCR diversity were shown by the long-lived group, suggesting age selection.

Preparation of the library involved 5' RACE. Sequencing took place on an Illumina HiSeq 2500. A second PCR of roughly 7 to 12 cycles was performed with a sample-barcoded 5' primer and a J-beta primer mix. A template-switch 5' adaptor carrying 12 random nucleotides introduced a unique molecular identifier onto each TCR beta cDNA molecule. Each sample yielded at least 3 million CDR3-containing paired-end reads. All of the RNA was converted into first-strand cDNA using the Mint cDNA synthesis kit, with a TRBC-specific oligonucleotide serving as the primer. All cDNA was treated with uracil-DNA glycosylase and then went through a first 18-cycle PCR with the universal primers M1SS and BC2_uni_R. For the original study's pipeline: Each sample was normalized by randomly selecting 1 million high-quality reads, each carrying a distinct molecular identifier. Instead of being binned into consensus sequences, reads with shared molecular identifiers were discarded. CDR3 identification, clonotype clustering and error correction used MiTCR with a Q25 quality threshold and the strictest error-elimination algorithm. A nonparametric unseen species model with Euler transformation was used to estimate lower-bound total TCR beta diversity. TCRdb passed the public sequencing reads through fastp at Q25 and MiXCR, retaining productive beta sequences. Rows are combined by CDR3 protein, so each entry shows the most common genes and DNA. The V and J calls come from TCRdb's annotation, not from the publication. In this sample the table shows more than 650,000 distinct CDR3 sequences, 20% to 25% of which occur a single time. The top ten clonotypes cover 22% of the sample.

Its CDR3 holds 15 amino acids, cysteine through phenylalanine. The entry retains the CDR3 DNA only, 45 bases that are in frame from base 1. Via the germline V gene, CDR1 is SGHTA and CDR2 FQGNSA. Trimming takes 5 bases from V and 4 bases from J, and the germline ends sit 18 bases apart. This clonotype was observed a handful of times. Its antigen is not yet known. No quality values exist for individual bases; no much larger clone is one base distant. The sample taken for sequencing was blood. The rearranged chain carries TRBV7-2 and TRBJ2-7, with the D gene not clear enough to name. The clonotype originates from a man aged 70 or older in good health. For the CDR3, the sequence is CASSPRPQSRYEQYF. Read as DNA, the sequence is TGTGCCAGCAGCCCCCGGCCACAGAGTCGGTACGAGCAGTACTTC.